These T cell receptor beta chains were read from a single sample in a study of graft-versus-host responses after intestinal transplantation. The repertoire was sequenced with immunoSEQ multiplex PCR; TCRdb's copy has only in-frame clones and lacks some. The data hold some 130,000 clones, with more than 90% observed a single time. These receptors have no known antigen. The sample here was unstimulated CD4+ T cells sorted from spleen or lymph node cells, taken before intestinal transplant. Source of these receptors: a human donor who received an intestinal transplant. The CDR3 runs from the conserved cysteine through the conserved F or W. The order of the fields is J gene, D gene, V gene, clone size, CDR3 DNA, CDR3 protein. A D gene is named only where the DNA matches it firmly. Expanded clones get a size class; other rows say once, few or many, or leave the size out.

j_call: TRBJ2-1; d_call: TRBD1; v_call: TRBV5-6; clone_size: few; cdr3_nt: TGTGCCAGCAGGGGGACAGAAGCTGGGCAGTTCTTC; cdr3_aa: CASRGTEAGQFF
j_call: TRBJ1-4; d_call: NA; v_call: TRBV2; clone_size: NA; cdr3_nt: TGTGCCAGCAGTGCGCATCTCCTTCAGCGGTCCGAAAAACTGTTTTTT; cdr3_aa: CASSAHLLQRSEKLFF
j_call: TRBJ2-7; d_call: TRBD1; v_call: TRBV7-9; clone_size: NA; cdr3_nt: TGTGCCAGCAGCCCCGGGACAGGGGAAAGAGGAGAGCAGTACTTC; cdr3_aa: CASSPGTGERGEQYF
j_call: TRBJ2-7; d_call: NA; v_call: TRBV15; clone_size: NA; cdr3_nt: TGTGCCACCAGCAGAGATCCGAGTGGGCATGAAGAGCAGTACTTC; cdr3_aa: CATSRDPSGHEEQYF
j_call: TRBJ1-1; d_call: NA; v_call: TRBV20-1; clone_size: NA; cdr3_nt: TGCAGTGCGGACCGGGGGACTGAAGCTTTCTTT; cdr3_aa: CSADRGTEAFF
j_call: TRBJ2-5; d_call: TRBD1; v_call: TRBV11-1; clone_size: NA; cdr3_nt: TGTGCCAGCAGCTTAAGGACAGGGGGTTTGGAGACCCAGTACTTC; cdr3_aa: CASSLRTGGLETQYF
j_call: TRBJ2-5; d_call: NA; v_call: TRBV4-1; clone_size: once; cdr3_nt: TGCGCCAGCAGCCAACCGGACGTCCAAGAGACCCAGTACTTC; cdr3_aa: CASSQPDVQETQYF
j_call: TRBJ2-7; d_call: NA; v_call: TRBV7-9; clone_size: once; cdr3_nt: TGTGCCAGCAGCTTTGGGAGGACCTACGAGCAGTACTTC; cdr3_aa: CASSFGRTYEQYF
j_call: TRBJ2-1; d_call: NA; v_call: TRBV28; clone_size: NA; cdr3_nt: TGTGCCAGCACAGGCAGCTACAATGAGCAGTTCTTC; cdr3_aa: CASTGSYNEQFF
j_call: TRBJ2-7; d_call: TRBD2; v_call: TRBV11-2; clone_size: NA; cdr3_nt: TGTGCCAGCAGCTTAGATCTCCTAGCGGGGAAATGGGAGCAGTACTTC; cdr3_aa: CASSLDLLAGKWEQYF
j_call: TRBJ1-6; d_call: TRBD1; v_call: TRBV7-6; clone_size: NA; cdr3_nt: TGTGCCAGCAGCTTAGGACAGGGGGGGTCACCCCTCCACTTT; cdr3_aa: CASSLGQGGSPLHF
j_call: TRBJ1-1; d_call: NA; v_call: TRBV5-1; clone_size: NA; cdr3_nt: TGCGCCAGCATCGTTGGCGTCAGGGCTGAAGCTTTCTTT; cdr3_aa: CASIVGVRAEAFF
j_call: TRBJ1-3; d_call: NA; v_call: TRBV5-6; clone_size: NA; cdr3_nt: TGTGCCAGCAGCTTGGTCGGGGCTTCTGGAAACACCATATATTTT; cdr3_aa: CASSLVGASGNTIYF
j_call: TRBJ1-2; d_call: NA; v_call: TRBV10-3; clone_size: NA; cdr3_nt: TGTGCCATCGGGAATTCACGGGATCTTGAGGGCTACACCTTC; cdr3_aa: CAIGNSRDLEGYTF
j_call: TRBJ2-1; d_call: TRBD2; v_call: TRBV7-3; clone_size: NA; cdr3_nt: TGTGCCAGCAGGGGGGGGAACAATGAGCAGTTCTTC; cdr3_aa: CASRGGNNEQFF
j_call: TRBJ2-3; d_call: TRBD2; v_call: TRBV29-1; clone_size: NA; cdr3_nt: TGCAGCGTTTCTGGGACTAGCGCTAGCACAGATACGCAGTATTTT; cdr3_aa: CSVSGTSASTDTQYF
j_call: TRBJ2-3; d_call: TRBD2; v_call: TRBV10-3; clone_size: NA; cdr3_nt: TGTGCCATCAGTGCTCAGACGGGGGGACCAGATACGCAGTATTTT; cdr3_aa: CAISAQTGGPDTQYF
j_call: TRBJ1-1; d_call: TRBD1; v_call: TRBV2; clone_size: once; cdr3_nt: TGTGCCAGCAGTCCGACAGGGACCACTGAAGCTTTCTTT; cdr3_aa: CASSPTGTTEAFF
j_call: TRBJ1-1; d_call: NA; v_call: TRBV18; clone_size: NA; cdr3_nt: TGTGCCAGCTCGCTACCTTCCCGACAGCGGGGGATGAACACTGAAGCTTTCTTT; cdr3_aa: CASSLPSRQRGMNTEAFF
j_call: TRBJ2-7; d_call: TRBD1; v_call: TRBV10-1; clone_size: NA; cdr3_nt: TGCGCCGCAACCGACAGGGGTCCCTACTCCGGAAGCTCCTACGAGCAGTACTTC; cdr3_aa: CAATDRGPYSGSSYEQYF
j_call: TRBJ1-2; d_call: NA; v_call: TRBV20-1; clone_size: NA; cdr3_nt: TGCAGTGCTGTACAGGGTCCTGGCTACACCTTC; cdr3_aa: CSAVQGPGYTF
j_call: TRBJ2-7; d_call: TRBD1; v_call: TRBV6-1; clone_size: NA; cdr3_nt: TGTGCCAGCAGGCTTCAACAGGGGGCCACCTACGAGCAGTACTTC; cdr3_aa: CASRLQQGATYEQYF
j_call: TRBJ1-2; d_call: NA; v_call: TRBV19; clone_size: NA; cdr3_nt: TGTGCCAGTAGTATAGTGTTGAGGGGTCACTACACCTTC; cdr3_aa: CASSIVLRGHYTF
j_call: TRBJ1-1; d_call: NA; v_call: TRBV29-1; clone_size: NA; cdr3_nt: TGCAGCGTTTGGTGGACTGAAGCTTTCTTT; cdr3_aa: CSVWWTEAFF
j_call: TRBJ1-2; d_call: NA; v_call: TRBV6-1; clone_size: NA; cdr3_nt: TGTGCCAGTCGCCCCGGGGCCCCCTATGGCTACACCTTC; cdr3_aa: CASRPGAPYGYTF
j_call: TRBJ1-1; d_call: NA; v_call: TRBV7-6; clone_size: NA; cdr3_nt: TGTGCCAGCAGCCGGGACGAGAACACTGAAGCTTTCTTT; cdr3_aa: CASSRDENTEAFF
j_call: TRBJ2-5; d_call: TRBD2; v_call: TRBV10-3; clone_size: NA; cdr3_nt: TGTGCCATCAGTGGGAACGGGGGGGAGACCCAGTACTTC; cdr3_aa: CAISGNGGETQYF
j_call: TRBJ2-7; d_call: TRBD1; v_call: TRBV7-8; clone_size: NA; cdr3_nt: TGTGCCAGCAGCTCAGGGGGCTTAGGGGAGCAGTACTTC; cdr3_aa: CASSSGGLGEQYF
j_call: TRBJ2-7; d_call: NA; v_call: TRBV2; clone_size: NA; cdr3_nt: TGTGCCAGCAGCCGCACAGAGACCTACGAGCAGTACTTC; cdr3_aa: CASSRTETYEQYF
j_call: TRBJ2-3; d_call: NA; v_call: TRBV10-1; clone_size: few; cdr3_nt: TGCGCCAGCAGCCGACAGGAAGGTACGCAGTATTTT; cdr3_aa: CASSRQEGTQYF
j_call: TRBJ1-2; d_call: NA; v_call: TRBV5-1; clone_size: NA; cdr3_nt: TGCGCCAGCAGCTTGGAAACTGGGCGAGGCTACACCTTC; cdr3_aa: CASSLETGRGYTF
j_call: TRBJ2-3; d_call: NA; v_call: TRBV19; clone_size: NA; cdr3_nt: TGTGCCAGTATTCCTCGTCTCGGTGGCCGCACAGATACGCAGTATTTT; cdr3_aa: CASIPRLGGRTDTQYF
j_call: TRBJ1-1; d_call: NA; v_call: TRBV9; clone_size: NA; cdr3_nt: TGTGCCAGCAGCGTAACAAGCAAAGGCGCTGAAGCTTTCTTT; cdr3_aa: CASSVTSKGAEAFF
j_call: TRBJ1-2; d_call: NA; v_call: TRBV29-1; clone_size: NA; cdr3_nt: TGCAGCGTTGAAAGGACGGCCGTGGACTATGGCTACACCTTC; cdr3_aa: CSVERTAVDYGYTF
j_call: TRBJ2-2; d_call: NA; v_call: TRBV2; clone_size: NA; cdr3_nt: TGTGCCGGCAGGGCACAACTACACACCGGGGAGCTGTTTTTT; cdr3_aa: CAGRAQLHTGELFF
j_call: TRBJ1-1; d_call: TRBD1; v_call: TRBV7-3; clone_size: NA; cdr3_nt: TGTGCCAGCAGCTCAGGGACAGGGAACACTGAAGCTTTCTTT; cdr3_aa: CASSSGTGNTEAFF
j_call: TRBJ2-7; d_call: NA; v_call: TRBV21-1; clone_size: NA; cdr3_nt: TGTGCCAGCAGCAAAGGGGGACCCTACGAGCAGTACTTC; cdr3_aa: CASSKGGPYEQYF
j_call: TRBJ2-6; d_call: TRBD1; v_call: TRBV2; clone_size: once; cdr3_nt: TGTGCCAGCTTGCGGGACAGGGTTAGCTCTGGGGCCAACGTCCTGACTTTC; cdr3_aa: CASLRDRVSSGANVLTF
j_call: TRBJ1-1; d_call: NA; v_call: TRBV6-1; clone_size: NA; cdr3_nt: TGTGCCAGCCCCGGCGGAGACACTGAAGCTTTCTTT; cdr3_aa: CASPGGDTEAFF
j_call: TRBJ2-5; d_call: TRBD2; v_call: TRBV6-5; clone_size: NA; cdr3_nt: TGTGCCAGCAGTGTAGCGGGGGGCGGGGAGACCCAGTACTTC; cdr3_aa: CASSVAGGGETQYF
j_call: TRBJ2-7; d_call: NA; v_call: TRBV5-6; clone_size: NA; cdr3_nt: TGTGCCAGCAGTTTGCAGGGTATCCCCTACGAGCAGTACTTC; cdr3_aa: CASSLQGIPYEQYF
j_call: TRBJ2-1; d_call: TRBD2; v_call: TRBV11-3; clone_size: NA; cdr3_nt: TGTGCCAGCAGCCCCGGGACTAGCCATTATGAGCAGTTCTTC; cdr3_aa: CASSPGTSHYEQFF
j_call: TRBJ1-3; d_call: NA; v_call: TRBV6-5; clone_size: few; cdr3_nt: TGTGCCAGCAGTTACTCGGGACGCGCTGGAAACACCATATATTTT; cdr3_aa: CASSYSGRAGNTIYF
j_call: TRBJ2-1; d_call: TRBD2; v_call: TRBV7-2; clone_size: NA; cdr3_nt: TGTGCCAGCAGCTTAGTTCAGAGCGGGGGGAGGAATGAGCAGTTCTTC; cdr3_aa: CASSLVQSGGRNEQFF
j_call: TRBJ2-6; d_call: NA; v_call: TRBV5-8; clone_size: NA; cdr3_nt: TGTGCCAGCAGTCGCCCGGGACAAACTCTCTCTGGGGCCAACGTCCTGACTTTC; cdr3_aa: CASSRPGQTLSGANVLTF
j_call: TRBJ1-1; d_call: TRBD1; v_call: TRBV27; clone_size: NA; cdr3_nt: TGTGCCAGCAGTTCCCACATCCGACAGGGACAGAACACTGAAGCTTTCTTT; cdr3_aa: CASSSHIRQGQNTEAFF
j_call: TRBJ2-1; d_call: TRBD2; v_call: TRBV5-1; clone_size: NA; cdr3_nt: TGCGCCAGCAGCTGGAAGCGGGGGGGCCGTCTCGACAATGAGCAGTTCTTC; cdr3_aa: CASSWKRGGRLDNEQFF
j_call: TRBJ2-7; d_call: TRBD2; v_call: TRBV7-3; clone_size: NA; cdr3_nt: TGTGCCAGCAGCTTACAACCTAGCGGAGCCTACGAGCAGTACTTC; cdr3_aa: CASSLQPSGAYEQYF
j_call: TRBJ2-2; d_call: NA; v_call: TRBV29-1; clone_size: NA; cdr3_nt: TGCAGCGTTGCGGTATTTGGGGAGCTGTTTTTT; cdr3_aa: CSVAVFGELFF
j_call: TRBJ2-7; d_call: NA; v_call: TRBV9; clone_size: NA; cdr3_nt: TGTGCCAGCAGCGTAGCCGTTGGGGGACGCCACGAGCAGTACTTC; cdr3_aa: CASSVAVGGRHEQYF
j_call: TRBJ1-5; d_call: TRBD1; v_call: TRBV4-1; clone_size: NA; cdr3_nt: TGCGCCAGCAGCCAAGATGCCGGACAGGGTTATCAGCCCCAGCATTTT; cdr3_aa: CASSQDAGQGYQPQHF
j_call: TRBJ1-2; d_call: NA; v_call: TRBV27; clone_size: NA; cdr3_nt: TGTGCCAGCAGGTCTCTGAGGGGTACCTATGGCTACACCTTC; cdr3_aa: CASRSLRGTYGYTF
j_call: TRBJ1-2; d_call: TRBD1; v_call: TRBV25-1; clone_size: NA; cdr3_nt: TGTGCCAGCAGTGAATACGTGGGACAGGGAGCCTACACCTTC; cdr3_aa: CASSEYVGQGAYTF
j_call: TRBJ1-1; d_call: NA; v_call: TRBV2; clone_size: NA; cdr3_nt: TGTGCCAGCAGATATGACAGATTCAACACTGAAGCTTTCTTT; cdr3_aa: CASRYDRFNTEAFF
j_call: TRBJ2-5; d_call: NA; v_call: TRBV9; clone_size: NA; cdr3_nt: TGTGCGAGCAGTGGGGTCGTAGAGACCCAGTACTTC; cdr3_aa: CASSGVVETQYF
j_call: TRBJ1-2; d_call: NA; v_call: TRBV7-2; clone_size: once; cdr3_nt: TGTGCCAGCAGCTTAGCCGGATCGGTCAACTATGGCTACACCTTC; cdr3_aa: CASSLAGSVNYGYTF
j_call: TRBJ2-6; d_call: NA; v_call: TRBV2; clone_size: NA; cdr3_nt: TGTGCCAAACAAGGGACGGCTGGGGCCAACGTCCTGACTTTC; cdr3_aa: CAKQGTAGANVLTF
j_call: TRBJ2-7; d_call: TRBD1; v_call: TRBV30; clone_size: NA; cdr3_nt: TGTGCCTGGAGTGCGGGCAGGGGGCCCCTCTACGAGCAGTACTTC; cdr3_aa: CAWSAGRGPLYEQYF
j_call: TRBJ1-5; d_call: NA; v_call: TRBV6-6; clone_size: NA; cdr3_nt: TGTGCCAGCTCCCGTGAGGTGGTTCAGCCCCAGCATTTT; cdr3_aa: CASSREVVQPQHF
j_call: TRBJ1-5; d_call: NA; v_call: TRBV19; clone_size: NA; cdr3_nt: TGTGCCAGTAGTATAGGAGGCCAGGGAGGACAGCCCCAGCATTTT; cdr3_aa: CASSIGGQGGQPQHF